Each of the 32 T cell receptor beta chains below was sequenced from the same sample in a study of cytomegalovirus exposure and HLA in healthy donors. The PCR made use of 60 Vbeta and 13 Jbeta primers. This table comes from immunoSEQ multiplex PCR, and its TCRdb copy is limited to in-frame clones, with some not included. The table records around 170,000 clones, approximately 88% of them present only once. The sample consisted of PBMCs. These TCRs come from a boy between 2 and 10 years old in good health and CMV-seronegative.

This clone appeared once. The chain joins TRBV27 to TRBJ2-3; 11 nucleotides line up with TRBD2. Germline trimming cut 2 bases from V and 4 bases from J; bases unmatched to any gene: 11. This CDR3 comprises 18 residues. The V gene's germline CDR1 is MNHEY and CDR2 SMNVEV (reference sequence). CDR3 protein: CASSLTLTSGSEADTQYF. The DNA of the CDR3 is TGTGCCAGCAGTTTAACCCTAACTAGCGGGAGTGAGGCAGATACGCAGTATTTT.

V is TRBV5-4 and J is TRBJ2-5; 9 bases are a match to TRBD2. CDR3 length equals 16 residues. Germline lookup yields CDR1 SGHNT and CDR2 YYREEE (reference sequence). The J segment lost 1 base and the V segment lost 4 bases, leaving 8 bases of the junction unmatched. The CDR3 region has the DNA TGTGCCAGCAGCAAGGGACTAGCCCAAATCCAAGAGACCCAGTACTTC. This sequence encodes CASSKGLAQIQETQYF.

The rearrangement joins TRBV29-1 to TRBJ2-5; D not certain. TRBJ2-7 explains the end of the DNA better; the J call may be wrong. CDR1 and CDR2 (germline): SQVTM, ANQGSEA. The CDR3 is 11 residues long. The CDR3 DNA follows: TGCAGCGTTGGGCAGGCCCACGAGCAGTACTTC. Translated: CSVGQAHEQYF.

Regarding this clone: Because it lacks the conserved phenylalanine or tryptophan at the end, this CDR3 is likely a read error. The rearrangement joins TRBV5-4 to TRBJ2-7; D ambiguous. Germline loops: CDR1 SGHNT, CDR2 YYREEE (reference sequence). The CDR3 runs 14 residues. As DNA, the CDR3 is TGTGCCAGCAGATTGGACCCCTGGGGCTACGAGCAGTACCTC. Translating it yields CASRLDPWGYEQYL.

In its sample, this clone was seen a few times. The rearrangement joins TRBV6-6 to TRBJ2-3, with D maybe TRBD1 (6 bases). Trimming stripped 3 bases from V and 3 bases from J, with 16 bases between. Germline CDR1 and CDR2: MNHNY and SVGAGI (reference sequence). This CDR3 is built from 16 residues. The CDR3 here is CASSYLVGQGTDTQYF. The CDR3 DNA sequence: TGTGCCAGCAGTTATCTAGTGGGGCAGGGGACAGATACGCAGTATTTT.

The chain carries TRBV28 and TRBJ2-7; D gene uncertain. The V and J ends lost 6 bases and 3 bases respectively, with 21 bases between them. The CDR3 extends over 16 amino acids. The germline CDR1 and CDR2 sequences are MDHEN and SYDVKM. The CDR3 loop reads CASSLPDADTFYEQYF. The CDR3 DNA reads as TGTGCCAGCAGCCTACCCGACGCGGATACGTTCTACGAGCAGTACTTC.

In DNA, the CDR3 is TGCAGCGTTGATGCCAGCGACTCTGGGGCCAACGTCCTGACTTTC. It yields the protein CSVDASDSGANVLTF. The chain recombines TRBV29-1 with TRBJ2-6; D not certain. This CDR3 region has 15 residues. The V end lost 3 bases, the J end lost 0 bases, and 9 bases lay between the germline ends. The germline CDR1 and CDR2 sequences are SQVTM and ANQGSEA.

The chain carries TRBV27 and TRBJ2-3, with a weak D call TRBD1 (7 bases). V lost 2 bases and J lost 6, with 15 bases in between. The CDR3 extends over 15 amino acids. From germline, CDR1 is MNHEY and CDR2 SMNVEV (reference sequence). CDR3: CASSLEAGGRDTQYF. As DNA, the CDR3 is TGTGCCAGCAGTTTAGAGGCAGGGGGGCGCGATACGCAGTATTTT.

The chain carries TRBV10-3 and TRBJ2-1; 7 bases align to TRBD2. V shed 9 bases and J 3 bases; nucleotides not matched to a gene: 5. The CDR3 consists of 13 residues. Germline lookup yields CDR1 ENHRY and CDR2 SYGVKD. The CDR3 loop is CAIRDYDYNEQFF. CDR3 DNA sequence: TGTGCCATAAGGGACTACGACTACAATGAGCAGTTCTTC.

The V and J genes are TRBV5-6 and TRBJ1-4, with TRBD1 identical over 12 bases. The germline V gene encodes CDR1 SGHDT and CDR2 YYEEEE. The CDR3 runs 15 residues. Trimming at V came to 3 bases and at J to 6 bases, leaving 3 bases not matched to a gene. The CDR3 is CASSWGQGADEKLFF. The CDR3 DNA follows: TGTGCCAGCAGCTGGGGACAGGGGGCAGATGAAAAACTGTTTTTT.

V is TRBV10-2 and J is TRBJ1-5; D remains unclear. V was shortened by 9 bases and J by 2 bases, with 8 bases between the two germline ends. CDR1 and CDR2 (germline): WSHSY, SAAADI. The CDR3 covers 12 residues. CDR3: CARSSGNQPQHF. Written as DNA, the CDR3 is TGCGCCAGGTCTAGTGGCAATCAGCCCCAGCATTTT.

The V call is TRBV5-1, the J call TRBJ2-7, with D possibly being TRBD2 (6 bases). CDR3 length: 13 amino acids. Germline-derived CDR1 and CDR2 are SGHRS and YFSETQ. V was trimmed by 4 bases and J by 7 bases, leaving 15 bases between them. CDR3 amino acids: CASSPPTSWEQYF. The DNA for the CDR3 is TGCGCCAGCAGCCCCCCAACTAGCTGGGAGCAGTACTTC.

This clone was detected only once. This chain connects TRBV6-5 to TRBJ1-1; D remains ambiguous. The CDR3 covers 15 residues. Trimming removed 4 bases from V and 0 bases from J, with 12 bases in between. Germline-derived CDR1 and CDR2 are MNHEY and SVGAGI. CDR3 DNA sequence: TGTGCCAGCAGTTCACGGGGTTCCATGAACACTGAAGCTTTCTTT. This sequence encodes CASSSRGSMNTEAFF.

The chain's CDR3 is CASSQGNEKLFF. CDR3 coding DNA: TGTGCCAGCAGCCAGGGTAATGAAAAACTGTTTTTT. V is TRBV25-1 and J is TRBJ1-4; TRBD1 might be the D (5 bases). From germline, CDR1 is MGHDK and CDR2 SYGVNS. There are 12 residues in the CDR3. With 6 bases removed from V and 4 bases from J, the gap between germline ends came to 6 bases.

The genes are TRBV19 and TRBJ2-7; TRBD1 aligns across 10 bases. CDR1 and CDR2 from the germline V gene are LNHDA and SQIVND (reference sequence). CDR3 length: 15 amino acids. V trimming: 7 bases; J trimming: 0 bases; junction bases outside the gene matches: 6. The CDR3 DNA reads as TGTGCCAGTAACGCCCGGACAGGGGGCTCCTACGAGCAGTACTTC. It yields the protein CASNARTGGSYEQYF. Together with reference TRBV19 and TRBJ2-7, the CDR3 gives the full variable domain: DGGITQSPKYLFRKEGQNVTLSCEQNLNHDAMYWYRQDPGQGLRLIYYSQIVNDFQKGDIAEGYSVSREKKESFPLTVTSAQKNPTAFYLCASNARTGGSYEQYFGPGTRLTVT.

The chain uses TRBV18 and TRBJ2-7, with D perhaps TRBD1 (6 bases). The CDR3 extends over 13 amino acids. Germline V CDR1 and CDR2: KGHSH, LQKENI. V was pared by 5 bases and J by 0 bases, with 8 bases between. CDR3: CASSGDISYEQYF. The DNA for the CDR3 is TGTGCCAGCTCAGGGGACATCTCCTACGAGCAGTACTTC. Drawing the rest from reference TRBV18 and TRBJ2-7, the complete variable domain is NAGVMQNPRHLVRRRGQEARLRCSPMKGHSHVYWYRQLPEEGLKFMVYLQKENIIDESGMPKERFSAEFPKEGPSILRIQQVVRGDSAAYFCASSGDISYEQYFGPGTRLTVT.

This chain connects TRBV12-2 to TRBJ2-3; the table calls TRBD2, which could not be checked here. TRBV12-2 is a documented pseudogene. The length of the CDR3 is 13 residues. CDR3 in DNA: TGTGCAAGTCGCCTAGACCTAACAGATACGCAGTATTTT. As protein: CASRLDLTDTQYF.

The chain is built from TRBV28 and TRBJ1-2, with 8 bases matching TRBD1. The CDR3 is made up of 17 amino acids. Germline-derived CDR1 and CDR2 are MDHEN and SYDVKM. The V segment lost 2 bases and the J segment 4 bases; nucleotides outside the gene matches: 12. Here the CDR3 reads CASSLGIGGTGLYGYTF. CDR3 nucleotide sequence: TGTGCCAGCAGTTTAGGAATCGGAGGGACAGGCCTCTATGGCTACACCTTC.

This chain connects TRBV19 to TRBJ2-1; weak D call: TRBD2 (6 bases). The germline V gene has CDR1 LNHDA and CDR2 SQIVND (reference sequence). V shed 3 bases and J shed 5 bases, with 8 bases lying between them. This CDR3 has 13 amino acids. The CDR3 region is CASSMGLHNEQFF. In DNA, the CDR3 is TGTGCCAGTAGTATGGGACTCCACAATGAGCAGTTCTTC.

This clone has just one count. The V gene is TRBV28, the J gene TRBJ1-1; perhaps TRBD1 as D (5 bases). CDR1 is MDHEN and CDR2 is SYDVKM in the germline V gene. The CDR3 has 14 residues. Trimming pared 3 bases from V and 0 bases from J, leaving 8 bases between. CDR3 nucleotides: TGTGCCAGCAGTTTTCAGGGCTTGAACACTGAAGCTTTCTTT. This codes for CASSFQGLNTEAFF. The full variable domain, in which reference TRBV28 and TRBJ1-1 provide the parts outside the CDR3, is DVKVTQSSRYLVKRTGEKVFLECVQDMDHENMFWYRQDPGLGLRLIYFSYDVKMKEKGDIPEGYSVSREKKERFSLILESASTNQTSMYLCASSFQGLNTEAFFGQGTRLTVV.

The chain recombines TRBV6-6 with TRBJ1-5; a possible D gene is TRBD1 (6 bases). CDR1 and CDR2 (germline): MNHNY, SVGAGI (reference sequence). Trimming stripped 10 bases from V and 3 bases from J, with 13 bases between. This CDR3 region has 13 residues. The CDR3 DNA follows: TGTGCCACATCCACAGGGTTCAATCAGCCCCAGCATTTT. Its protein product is CATSTGFNQPQHF.

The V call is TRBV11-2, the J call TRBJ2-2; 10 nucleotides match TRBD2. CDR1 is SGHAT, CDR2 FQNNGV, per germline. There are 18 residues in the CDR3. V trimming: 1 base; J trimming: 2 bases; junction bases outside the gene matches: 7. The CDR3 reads CASSLGRLAGDNTGELFF. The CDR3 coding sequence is TGTGCCAGCAGCTTAGGACGGCTAGCGGGAGACAACACCGGGGAGCTGTTTTTT.

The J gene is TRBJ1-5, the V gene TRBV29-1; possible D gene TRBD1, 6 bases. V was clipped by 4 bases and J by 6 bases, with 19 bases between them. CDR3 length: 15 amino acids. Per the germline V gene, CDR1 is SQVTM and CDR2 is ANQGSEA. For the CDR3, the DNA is TGCAGCGTTGTCACGAGTGGGGGCAGGTTTCAGCCCCAGCATTTT. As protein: CSVVTSGGRFQPQHF.

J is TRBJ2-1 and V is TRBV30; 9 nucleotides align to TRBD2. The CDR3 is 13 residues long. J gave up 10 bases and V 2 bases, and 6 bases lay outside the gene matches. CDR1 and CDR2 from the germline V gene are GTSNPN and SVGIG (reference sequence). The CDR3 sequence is CAWSTGLAGEQFF. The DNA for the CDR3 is TGTGCCTGGAGTACGGGACTAGCAGGCGAGCAGTTCTTC. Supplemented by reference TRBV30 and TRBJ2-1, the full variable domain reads SQTIHQWPATLVQPVGSPLSLECTVEGTSNPNLYWYRQAAGRGLQLLFYSVGIGQISSEVPQNLSASRPQDRQFILSSKKLLLSDSGFYLCAWSTGLAGEQFFGPGTRLTVL.

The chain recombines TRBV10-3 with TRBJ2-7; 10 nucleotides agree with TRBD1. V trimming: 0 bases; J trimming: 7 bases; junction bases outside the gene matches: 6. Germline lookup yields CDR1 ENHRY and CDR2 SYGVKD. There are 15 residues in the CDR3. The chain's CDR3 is CAISESRGGQGEQYF. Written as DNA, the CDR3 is TGTGCCATCAGTGAGTCGAGAGGGGGACAGGGGGAGCAGTACTTC.

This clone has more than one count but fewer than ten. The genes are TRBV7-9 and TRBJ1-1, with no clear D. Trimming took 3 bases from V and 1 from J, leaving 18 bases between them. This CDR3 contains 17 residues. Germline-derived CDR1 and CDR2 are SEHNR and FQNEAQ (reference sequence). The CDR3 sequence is CASSLPTNGFSNTEAFF. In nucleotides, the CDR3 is TGTGCCAGCAGCTTGCCGACTAATGGTTTCTCGAACACTGAAGCTTTCTTT.

The CDR3 DNA sequence: TGTGCCAGCAGACTAGCGAAGCAAGAGACCCAGTACTTC. Its translation: CASRLAKQETQYF. The V call is TRBV2, the J call TRBJ2-5; 7 nucleotides align to TRBD2. J lost 2 bases, V lost 6 bases, and 3 bases had no gene match. Germline CDR1 is SNHLY and CDR2 is FYNNEI. CDR3 length: 13 residues.

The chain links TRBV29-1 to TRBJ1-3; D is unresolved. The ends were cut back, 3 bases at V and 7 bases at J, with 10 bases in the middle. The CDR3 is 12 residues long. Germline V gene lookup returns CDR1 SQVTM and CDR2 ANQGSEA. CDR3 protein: CSVEIPGNTIYF. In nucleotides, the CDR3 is TGCAGCGTTGAGATCCCCGGGAACACCATATATTTT.

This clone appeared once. The CDR3 sequence: CSVIRDRRGASQETQYF. The CDR3 bases are TGCAGCGTCATCCGGGACAGGAGGGGGGCCAGCCAAGAGACCCAGTACTTC. The chain links TRBV29-1 to TRBJ2-5, with 8 bases fitting TRBD1. Germline lookup yields CDR1 SQVTM and CDR2 ANQGSEA. The CDR3 is made up of 17 amino acids. The ends lost 6 bases at V and 1 base at J; junction bases unmatched: 16.

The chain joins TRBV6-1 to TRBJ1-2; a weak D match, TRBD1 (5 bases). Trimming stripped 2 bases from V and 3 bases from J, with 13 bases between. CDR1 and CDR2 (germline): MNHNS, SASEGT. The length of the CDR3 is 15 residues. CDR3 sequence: CASSEMVGGDYGYTF. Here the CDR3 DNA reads TGTGCCAGCAGTGAAATGGTGGGGGGGGACTATGGCTACACCTTC.

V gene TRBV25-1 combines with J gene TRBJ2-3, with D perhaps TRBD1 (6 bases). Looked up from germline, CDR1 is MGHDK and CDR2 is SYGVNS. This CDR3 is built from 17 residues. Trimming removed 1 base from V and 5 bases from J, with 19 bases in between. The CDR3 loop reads CASSESLAGVQRDTQYF. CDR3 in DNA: TGTGCCAGCAGTGAATCTTTGGCAGGGGTTCAACGAGATACGCAGTATTTT.

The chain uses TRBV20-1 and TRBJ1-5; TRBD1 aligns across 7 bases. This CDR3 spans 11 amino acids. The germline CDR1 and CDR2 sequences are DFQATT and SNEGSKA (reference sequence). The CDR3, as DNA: TGCACCCTAGGACAGGATCAGCCCCAGCATTTT. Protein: CTLGQDQPQHF.